This T cell receptor (beta chain) was sequenced during a study of metastatic and nonmetastatic thyroid tumors. On the study more broadly: Repertoires from blood and tumor or nodule tissue of malignant and benign thyroid patients were compared. Study results and caveats: Compared with benign nodules, malignant thyroid tumors were reported to have significantly higher TCR beta diversity in both blood and tumor.

There are 13 residues in the CDR3. Germline V gives CDR1 SGHRS, CDR2 YFSETQ. The V end lost 4 bases, the J end lost 3 bases, and 11 bases lay between the germline ends. Points on this clone: Its antigen is not identified.

Among the patients, none had received any treatment before thyroid surgery. Authors' data handling: The study took CDR3 differences across clinicopathological groups and made a distant-metastasis classifier for papillary thyroid cancer from them. TCRdb re-called the PCR reads with MiXCR. TCRdb's processing, not the authors', yielded these V and J calls. Of about 38,000 clones in the sample, roughly 50% are singletons; the top ten hold around 22%. V is TRBV5-1 and J is TRBJ2-7; TRBD1 might be the D (7 bases). The source is a male donor with papillary thyroid cancer or a benign thyroid nodule (not recorded which). Some clones in this sample may be carry-over from other donors' samples. Sequencing was carried out using tumor tissue. DNA of the CDR3: TGCGCCAGCAGCCGCGGGACAGTCTACGAGCAGTACTTC. This sequence encodes CASSRGTVYEQYF.